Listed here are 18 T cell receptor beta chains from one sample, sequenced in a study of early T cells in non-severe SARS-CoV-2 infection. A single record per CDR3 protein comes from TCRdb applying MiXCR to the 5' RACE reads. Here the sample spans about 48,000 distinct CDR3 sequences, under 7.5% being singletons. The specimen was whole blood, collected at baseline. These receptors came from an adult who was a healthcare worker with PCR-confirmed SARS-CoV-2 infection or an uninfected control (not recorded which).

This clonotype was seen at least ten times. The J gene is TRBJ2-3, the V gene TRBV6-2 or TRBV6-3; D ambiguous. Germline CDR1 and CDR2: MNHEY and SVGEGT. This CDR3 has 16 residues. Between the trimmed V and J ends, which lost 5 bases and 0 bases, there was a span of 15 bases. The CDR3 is CASSAPSAPSTDTQYF. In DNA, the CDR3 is TGTGCCAGCAGTGCCCCCAGCGCACCTAGCACAGATACGCAGTATTTT.

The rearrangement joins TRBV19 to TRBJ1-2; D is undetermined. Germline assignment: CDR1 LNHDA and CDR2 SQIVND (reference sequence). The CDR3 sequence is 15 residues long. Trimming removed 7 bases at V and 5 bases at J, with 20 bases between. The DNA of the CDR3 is TGTGCCAGTACCGCAAGGTGGGGAGCTCTGTATGGCTACACCTTC. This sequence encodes CASTARWGALYGYTF.

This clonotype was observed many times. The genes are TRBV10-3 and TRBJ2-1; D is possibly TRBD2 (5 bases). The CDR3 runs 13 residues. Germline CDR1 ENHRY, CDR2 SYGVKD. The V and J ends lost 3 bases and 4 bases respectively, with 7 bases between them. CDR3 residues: CAISDQRYNEQFF. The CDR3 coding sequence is TGTGCCATCAGTGACCAGCGGTACAATGAGCAGTTCTTC.

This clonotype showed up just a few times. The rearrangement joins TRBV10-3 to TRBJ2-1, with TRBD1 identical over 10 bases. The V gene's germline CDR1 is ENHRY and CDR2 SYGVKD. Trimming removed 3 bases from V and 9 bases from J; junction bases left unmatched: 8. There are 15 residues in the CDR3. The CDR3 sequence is CAISDDRGRVGEQFF. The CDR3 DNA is TGTGCCATCAGTGATGACAGGGGGCGAGTAGGTGAGCAGTTCTTC.

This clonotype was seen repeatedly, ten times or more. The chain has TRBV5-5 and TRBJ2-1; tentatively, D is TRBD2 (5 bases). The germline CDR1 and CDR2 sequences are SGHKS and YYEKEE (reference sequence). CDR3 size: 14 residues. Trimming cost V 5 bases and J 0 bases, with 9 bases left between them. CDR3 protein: CASRGDISYNEQFF. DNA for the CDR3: TGTGCCAGCAGGGGAGATATCTCCTACAATGAGCAGTTCTTC. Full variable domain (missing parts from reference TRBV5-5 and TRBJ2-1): DAGVTQSPTHLIKTRGQQVTLRCSPISGHKSVSWYQQVLGQGPQFIFQYYEKEERGRGNFPDRFSARQFPNYSSELNVNALLLGDSALYLCASRGDISYNEQFFGPGTRLTVL.

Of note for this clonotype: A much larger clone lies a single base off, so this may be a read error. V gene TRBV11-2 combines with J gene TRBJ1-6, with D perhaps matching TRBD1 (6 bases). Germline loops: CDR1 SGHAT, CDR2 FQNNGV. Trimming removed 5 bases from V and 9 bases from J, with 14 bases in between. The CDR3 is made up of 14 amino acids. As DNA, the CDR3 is TGTGCCAGCAGCCGGTACAGGGTCGGTTCACCCCTCCACTTT. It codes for CASSRYRVGSPLHF.

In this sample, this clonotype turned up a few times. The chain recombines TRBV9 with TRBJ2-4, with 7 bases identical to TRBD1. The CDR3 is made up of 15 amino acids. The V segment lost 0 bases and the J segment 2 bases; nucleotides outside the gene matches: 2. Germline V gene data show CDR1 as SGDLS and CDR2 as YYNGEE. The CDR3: CASSVGQGTKNIQYF. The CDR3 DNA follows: TGTGCCAGCAGCGTAGGACAGGGCACCAAAAACATTCAGTACTTC.

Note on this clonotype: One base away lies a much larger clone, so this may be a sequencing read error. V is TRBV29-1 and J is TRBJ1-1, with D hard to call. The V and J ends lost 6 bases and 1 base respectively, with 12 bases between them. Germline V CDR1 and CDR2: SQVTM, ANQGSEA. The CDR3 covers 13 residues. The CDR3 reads CSVRTASNTEAFF. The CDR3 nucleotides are TGCAGCGTGAGGACGGCTTCGAACACTGAAGCTTTCTTT.

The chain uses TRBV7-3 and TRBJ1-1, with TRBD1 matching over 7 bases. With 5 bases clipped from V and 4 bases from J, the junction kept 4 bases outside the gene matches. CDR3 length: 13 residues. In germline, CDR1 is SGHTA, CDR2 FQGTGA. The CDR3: CASSRQGGTEAFF. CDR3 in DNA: TGTGCCAGCAGCCGACAGGGAGGCACTGAAGCTTTCTTT.

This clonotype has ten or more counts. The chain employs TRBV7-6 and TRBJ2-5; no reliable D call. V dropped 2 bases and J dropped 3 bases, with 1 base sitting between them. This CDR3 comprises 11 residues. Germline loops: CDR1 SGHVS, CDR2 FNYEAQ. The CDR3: CASSLKETQYF. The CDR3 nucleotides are TGTGCCAGCAGCTTAAAAGAGACCCAGTACTTC.

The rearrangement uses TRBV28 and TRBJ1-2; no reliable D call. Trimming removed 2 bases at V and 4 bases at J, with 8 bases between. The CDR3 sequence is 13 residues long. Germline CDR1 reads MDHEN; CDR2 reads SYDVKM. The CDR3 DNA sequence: TGTGCCAGCAGTTTAGGACGGGTCTATGGCTACACCTTC. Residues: CASSLGRVYGYTF.

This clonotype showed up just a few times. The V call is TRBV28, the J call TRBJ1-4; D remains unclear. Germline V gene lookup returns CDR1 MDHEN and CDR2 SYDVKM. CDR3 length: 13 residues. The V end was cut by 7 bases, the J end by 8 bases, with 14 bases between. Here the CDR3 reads CASTGNLQEKLFF. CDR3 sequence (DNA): TGTGCCAGCACCGGGAACCTACAGGAAAAACTGTTTTTT.

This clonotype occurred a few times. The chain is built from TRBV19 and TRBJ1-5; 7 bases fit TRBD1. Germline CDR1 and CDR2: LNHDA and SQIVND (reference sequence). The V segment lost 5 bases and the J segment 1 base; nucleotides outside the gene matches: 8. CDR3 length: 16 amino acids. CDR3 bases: TGTGCCAGTAGTCGCGGAGGGGGACAGAGCAATCAGCCCCAGCATTTT. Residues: CASSRGGGQSNQPQHF.

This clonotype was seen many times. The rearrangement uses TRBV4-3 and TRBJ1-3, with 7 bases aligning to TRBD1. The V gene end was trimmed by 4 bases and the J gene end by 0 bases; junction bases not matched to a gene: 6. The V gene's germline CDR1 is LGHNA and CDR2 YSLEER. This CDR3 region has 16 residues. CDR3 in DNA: TGCGCCAGCAGCCGGTGGACAGGCATCTCTGGAAACACCATATATTTT. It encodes CASSRWTGISGNTIYF.

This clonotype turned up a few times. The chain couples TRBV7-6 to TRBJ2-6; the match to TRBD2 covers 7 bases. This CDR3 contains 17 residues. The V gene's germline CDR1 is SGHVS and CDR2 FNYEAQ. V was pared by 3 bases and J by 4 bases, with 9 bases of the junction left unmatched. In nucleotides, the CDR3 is TGTGCCAGCAGCTTCGTGACTAGCACTTACGGGGCCAACGTCCTGACTTTC. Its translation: CASSFVTSTYGANVLTF.

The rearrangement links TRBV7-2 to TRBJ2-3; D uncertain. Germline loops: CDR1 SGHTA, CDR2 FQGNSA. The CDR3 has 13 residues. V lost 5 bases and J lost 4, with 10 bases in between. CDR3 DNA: TGTGCCAGCAGCCTCTCGCACTCAGATACGCAGTATTTT. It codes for CASSLSHSDTQYF.

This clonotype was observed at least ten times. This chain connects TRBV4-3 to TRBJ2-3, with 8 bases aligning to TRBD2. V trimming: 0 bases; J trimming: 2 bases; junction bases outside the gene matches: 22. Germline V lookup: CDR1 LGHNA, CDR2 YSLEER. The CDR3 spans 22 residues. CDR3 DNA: TGCGCCAGCAGCCAAGAGGGTGGAGGGCTAGCGGGCGACCCACCCTACACAGATACGCAGTATTTT. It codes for CASSQEGGGLAGDPPYTDTQYF.

This chain's CDR3 is CASSVDDTYNEQFF. CDR3 bases: TGTGCCAGCAGCGTAGATGACACCTACAATGAGCAGTTCTTC. The rearrangement joins TRBV9 to TRBJ2-1; no definite D call. The length of the CDR3 is 14 residues. CDR1 and CDR2 (germline): SGDLS, YYNGEE. V was cut by 0 bases and J by 2 bases, with 6 bases left in between.